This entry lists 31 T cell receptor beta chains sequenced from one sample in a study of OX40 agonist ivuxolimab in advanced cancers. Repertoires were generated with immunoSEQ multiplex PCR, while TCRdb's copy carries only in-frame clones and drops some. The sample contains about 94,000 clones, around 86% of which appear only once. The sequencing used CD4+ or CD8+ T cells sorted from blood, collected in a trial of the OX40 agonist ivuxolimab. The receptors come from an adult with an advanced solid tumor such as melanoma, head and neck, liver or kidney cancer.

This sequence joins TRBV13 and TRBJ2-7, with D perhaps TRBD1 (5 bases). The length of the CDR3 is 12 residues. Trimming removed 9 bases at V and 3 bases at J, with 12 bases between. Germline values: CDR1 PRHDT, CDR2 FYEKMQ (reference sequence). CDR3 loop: CASRRGGYEQYF. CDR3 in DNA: TGTGCCAGTAGAAGGGGCGGCTACGAGCAGTACTTC.

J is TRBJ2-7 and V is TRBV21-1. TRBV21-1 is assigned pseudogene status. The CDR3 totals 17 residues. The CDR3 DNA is TGTGCCAGCAGCAAAGGGAGAAGGAGGGGGGCCGCCTACGAGCAGTACTTC. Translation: CASSKGRRRGAAYEQYF.

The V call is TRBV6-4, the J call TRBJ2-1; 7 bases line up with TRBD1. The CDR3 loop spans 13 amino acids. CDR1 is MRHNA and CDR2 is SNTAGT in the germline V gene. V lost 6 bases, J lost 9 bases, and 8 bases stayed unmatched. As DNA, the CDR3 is TGTGCCAGCAGAAGACAGGGAATGAGTGAGCAGTTCTTC. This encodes CASRRQGMSEQFF.

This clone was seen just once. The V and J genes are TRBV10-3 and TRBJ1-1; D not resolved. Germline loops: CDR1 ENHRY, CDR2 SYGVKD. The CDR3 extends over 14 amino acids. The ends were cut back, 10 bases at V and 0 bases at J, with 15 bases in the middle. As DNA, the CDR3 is TGTGCCACATCCCCCGGACGGCTGAACACTGAAGCTTTCTTT. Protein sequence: CATSPGRLNTEAFF.

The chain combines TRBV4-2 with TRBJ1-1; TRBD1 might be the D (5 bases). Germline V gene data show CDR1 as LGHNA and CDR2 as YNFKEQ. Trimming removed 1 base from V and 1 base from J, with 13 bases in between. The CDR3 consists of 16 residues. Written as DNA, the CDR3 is TGTGCCAGCAGCCAAGTCGGGGCAACCGGGAACACTGAAGCTTTCTTT. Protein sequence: CASSQVGATGNTEAFF.

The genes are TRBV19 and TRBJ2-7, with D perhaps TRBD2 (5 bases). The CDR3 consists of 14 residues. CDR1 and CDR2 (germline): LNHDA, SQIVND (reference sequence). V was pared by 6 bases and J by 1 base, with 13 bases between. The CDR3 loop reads CASSNTGLSYEQYF. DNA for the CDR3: TGTGCCAGTAGCAATACGGGGTTATCCTACGAGCAGTACTTC.

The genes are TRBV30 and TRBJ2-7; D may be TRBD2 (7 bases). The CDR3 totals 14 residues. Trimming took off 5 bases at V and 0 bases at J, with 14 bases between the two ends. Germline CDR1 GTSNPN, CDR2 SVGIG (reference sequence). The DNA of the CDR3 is TGTGCCTGGGGACGGGGGGCCGTCTCCTACGAGCAGTACTTC. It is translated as CAWGRGAVSYEQYF.

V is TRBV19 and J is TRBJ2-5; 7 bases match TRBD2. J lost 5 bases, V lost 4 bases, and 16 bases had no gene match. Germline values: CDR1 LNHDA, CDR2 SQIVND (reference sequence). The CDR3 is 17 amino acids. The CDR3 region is CASSTRASRLARETQYF. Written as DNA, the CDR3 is TGTGCCAGTAGTACCCGTGCTTCTCGACTAGCCAGGGAGACCCAGTACTTC. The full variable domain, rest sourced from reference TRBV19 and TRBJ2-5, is DGGITQSPKYLFRKEGQNVTLSCEQNLNHDAMYWYRQDPGQGLRLIYYSQIVNDFQKGDIAEGYSVSREKKESFPLTVTSAQKNPTAFYLCASSTRASRLARETQYFGPGTRLLVL.

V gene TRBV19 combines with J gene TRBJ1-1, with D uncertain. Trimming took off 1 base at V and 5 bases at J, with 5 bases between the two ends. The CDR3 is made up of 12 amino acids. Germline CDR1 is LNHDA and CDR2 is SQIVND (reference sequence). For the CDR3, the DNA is TGTGCCAGTAGTATAGGGGTTACTGAAGCTTTCTTT. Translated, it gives CASSIGVTEAFF.

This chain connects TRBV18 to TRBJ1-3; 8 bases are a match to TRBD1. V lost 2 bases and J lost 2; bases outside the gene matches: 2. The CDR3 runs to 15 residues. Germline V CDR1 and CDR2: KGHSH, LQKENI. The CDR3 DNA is TGTGCCAGCTCACCAGCGGACAGGGCTGGAAACACCATATATTTT. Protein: CASSPADRAGNTIYF. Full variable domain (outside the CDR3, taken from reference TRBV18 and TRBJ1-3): NAGVMQNPRHLVRRRGQEARLRCSPMKGHSHVYWYRQLPEEGLKFMVYLQKENIIDESGMPKERFSAEFPKEGPSILRIQQVVRGDSAAYFCASSPADRAGNTIYFGEGSWLTVV.

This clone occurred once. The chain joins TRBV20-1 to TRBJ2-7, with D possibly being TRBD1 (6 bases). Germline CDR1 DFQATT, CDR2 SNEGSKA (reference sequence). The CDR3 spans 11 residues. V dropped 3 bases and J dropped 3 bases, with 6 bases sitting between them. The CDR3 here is CSARGHYEQYF. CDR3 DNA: TGCAGTGCTAGGGGACACTACGAGCAGTACTTC.

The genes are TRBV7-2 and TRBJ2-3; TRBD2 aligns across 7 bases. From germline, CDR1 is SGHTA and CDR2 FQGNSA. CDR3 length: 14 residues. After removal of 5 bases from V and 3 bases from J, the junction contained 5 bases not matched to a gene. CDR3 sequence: CASSPGLTTDTQYF. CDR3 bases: TGTGCCAGCAGCCCGGGACTAACAACAGATACGCAGTATTTT. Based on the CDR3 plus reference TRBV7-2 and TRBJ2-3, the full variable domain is GAGVSQSPSNKVTEKGKDVELRCDPISGHTALYWYRQSLGQGLEFLIYFQGNSAPDKSGLPSDRFSAERTGGSVSTLTIQRTQQEDSAVYLCASSPGLTTDTQYFGPGTRLTVL.

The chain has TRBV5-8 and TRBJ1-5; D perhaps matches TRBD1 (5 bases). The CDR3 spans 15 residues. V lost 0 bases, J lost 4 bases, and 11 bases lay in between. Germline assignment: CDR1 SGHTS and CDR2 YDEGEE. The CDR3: CASSLEGRVNQPQHF. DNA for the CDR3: TGTGCCAGCAGCTTGGAGGGCAGGGTGAATCAGCCCCAGCATTTT.

The chain's CDR3 is CASSLGQYNTEAFF. CDR3 in DNA: TGTGCCAGCAGCTTAGGGCAGTATAACACTGAAGCTTTCTTT. The V and J genes are TRBV5-4 and TRBJ1-1, with D uncertain. This CDR3 is built from 14 residues. V was cut by 2 bases and J by 2 bases, with 10 bases left in between. Germline lookup yields CDR1 SGHNT and CDR2 YYREEE (reference sequence).

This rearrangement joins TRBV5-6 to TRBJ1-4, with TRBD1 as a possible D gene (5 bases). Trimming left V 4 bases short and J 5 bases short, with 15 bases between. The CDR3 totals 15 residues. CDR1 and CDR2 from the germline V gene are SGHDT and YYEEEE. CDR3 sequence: CASSLRSGLNEKLFF. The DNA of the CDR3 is TGTGCCAGCAGCCTAAGATCGGGACTAAATGAAAAACTGTTTTTT.

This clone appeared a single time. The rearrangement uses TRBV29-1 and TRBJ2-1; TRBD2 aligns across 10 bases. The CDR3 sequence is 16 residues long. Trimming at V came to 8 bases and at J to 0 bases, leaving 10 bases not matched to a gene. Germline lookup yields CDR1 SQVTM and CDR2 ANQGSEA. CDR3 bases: TGCAGCACCTGGACTAGCGGACGTAGCTCCTACAATGAGCAGTTCTTC. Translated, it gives CSTWTSGRSSYNEQFF.

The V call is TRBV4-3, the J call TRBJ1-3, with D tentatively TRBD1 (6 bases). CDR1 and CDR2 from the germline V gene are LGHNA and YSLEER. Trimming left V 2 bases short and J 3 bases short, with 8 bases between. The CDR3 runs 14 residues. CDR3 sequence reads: CASSQLRGGNTIYF. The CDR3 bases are TGCGCCAGCAGCCAACTCAGGGGTGGAAACACCATATATTTT.

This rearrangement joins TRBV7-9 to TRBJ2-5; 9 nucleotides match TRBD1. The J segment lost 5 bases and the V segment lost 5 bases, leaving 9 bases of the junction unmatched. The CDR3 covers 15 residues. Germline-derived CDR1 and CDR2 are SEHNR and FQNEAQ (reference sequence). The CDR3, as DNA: TGTGCCAGCAGCCGAGCACAGGGGGCGTATGAGACCCAGTACTTC. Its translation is CASSRAQGAYETQYF.

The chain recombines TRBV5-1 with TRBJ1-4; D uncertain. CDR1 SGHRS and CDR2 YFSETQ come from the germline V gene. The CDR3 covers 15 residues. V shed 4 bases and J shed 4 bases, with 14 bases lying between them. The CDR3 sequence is CASSVTENNNEKLFF. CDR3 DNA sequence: TGCGCCAGCAGCGTAACAGAGAATAATAATGAAAAACTGTTTTTT.

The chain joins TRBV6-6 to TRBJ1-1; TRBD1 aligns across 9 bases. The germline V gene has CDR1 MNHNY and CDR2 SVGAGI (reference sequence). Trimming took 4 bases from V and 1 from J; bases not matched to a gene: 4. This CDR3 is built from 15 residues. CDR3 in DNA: TGTGCCAGCAGTTCCCAGACAGGGGGGAACACTGAAGCTTTCTTT. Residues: CASSSQTGGNTEAFF.

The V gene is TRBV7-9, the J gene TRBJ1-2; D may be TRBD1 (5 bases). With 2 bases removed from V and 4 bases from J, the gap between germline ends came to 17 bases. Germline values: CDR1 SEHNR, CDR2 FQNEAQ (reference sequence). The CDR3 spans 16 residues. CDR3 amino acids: CASSLFWGGGTYGYTF. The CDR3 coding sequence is TGTGCCAGCAGCTTATTTTGGGGGGGAGGTACCTATGGCTACACCTTC.

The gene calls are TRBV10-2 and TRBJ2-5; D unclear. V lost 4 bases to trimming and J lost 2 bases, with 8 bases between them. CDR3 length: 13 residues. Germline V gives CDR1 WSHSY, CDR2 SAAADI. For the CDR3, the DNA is TGCGCCAGCAGTGGTGGTTGGCAAGAGACCCAGTACTTC. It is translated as CASSGGWQETQYF.

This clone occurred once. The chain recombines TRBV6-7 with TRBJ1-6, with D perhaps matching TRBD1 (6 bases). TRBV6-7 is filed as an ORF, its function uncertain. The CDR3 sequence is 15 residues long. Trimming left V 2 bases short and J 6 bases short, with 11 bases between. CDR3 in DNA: TGTGCCAGCAGTTACCCGACAGGAGGTAATTCACCCCTCCACTTT. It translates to CASSYPTGGNSPLHF.

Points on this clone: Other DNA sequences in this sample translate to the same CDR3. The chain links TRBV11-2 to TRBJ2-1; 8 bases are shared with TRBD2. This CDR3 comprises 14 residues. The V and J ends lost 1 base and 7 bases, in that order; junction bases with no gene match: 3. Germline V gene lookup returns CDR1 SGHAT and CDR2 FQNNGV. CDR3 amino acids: CASSLAGGPNEQFF. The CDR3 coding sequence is TGTGCCAGCAGCTTAGCGGGGGGGCCTAATGAGCAGTTCTTC.

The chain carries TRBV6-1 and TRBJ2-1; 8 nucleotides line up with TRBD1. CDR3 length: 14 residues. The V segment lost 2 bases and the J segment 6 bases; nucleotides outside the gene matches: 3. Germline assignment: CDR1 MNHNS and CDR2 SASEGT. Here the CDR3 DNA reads TGTGCCAGCAGTGAATGGACAGGGTCCAATGAGCAGTTCTTC. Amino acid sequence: CASSEWTGSNEQFF.

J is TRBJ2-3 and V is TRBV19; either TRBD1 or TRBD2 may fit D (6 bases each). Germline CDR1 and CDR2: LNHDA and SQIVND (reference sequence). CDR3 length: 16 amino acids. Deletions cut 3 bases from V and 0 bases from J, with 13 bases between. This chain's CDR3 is CASSIGGGPSTDTQYF. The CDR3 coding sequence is TGTGCCAGTAGTATTGGTGGGGGGCCTAGCACAGATACGCAGTATTTT.

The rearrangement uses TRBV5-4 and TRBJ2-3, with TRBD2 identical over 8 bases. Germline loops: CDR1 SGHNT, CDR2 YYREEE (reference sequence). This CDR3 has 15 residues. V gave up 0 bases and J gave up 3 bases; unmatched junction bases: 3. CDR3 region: CASSLGGGSTDTQYF. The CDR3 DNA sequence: TGTGCCAGCAGCTTGGGCGGGGGGAGTACAGATACGCAGTATTTT.

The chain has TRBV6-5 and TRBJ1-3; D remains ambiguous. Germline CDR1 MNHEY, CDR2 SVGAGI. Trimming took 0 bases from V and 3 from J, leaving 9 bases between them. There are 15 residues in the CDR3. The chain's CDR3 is CASSYSGSGGNTIYF. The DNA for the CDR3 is TGTGCCAGCAGTTACTCAGGTAGCGGTGGAAACACCATATATTTT.

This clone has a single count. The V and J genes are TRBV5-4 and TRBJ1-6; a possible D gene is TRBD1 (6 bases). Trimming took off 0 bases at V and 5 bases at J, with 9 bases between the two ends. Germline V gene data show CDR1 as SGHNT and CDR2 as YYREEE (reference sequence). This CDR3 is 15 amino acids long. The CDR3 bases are TGTGCCAGCAGCTTGGTTACAGGGAATAATTCACCCCTCCACTTT. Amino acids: CASSLVTGNNSPLHF.

This chain's CDR3 is CASSGYGQGYTEAFF. For the CDR3, the DNA is TGTGCCAGCAGCGGCTATGGACAGGGGTACACTGAAGCTTTCTTT. This chain links TRBV9 with TRBJ1-1; TRBD1 matches at 9 bases. The CDR3 runs 15 residues. Germline V lookup: CDR1 SGDLS, CDR2 YYNGEE. Unmatched junction bases numbered 6, after V lost 3 bases and J lost 3 bases.

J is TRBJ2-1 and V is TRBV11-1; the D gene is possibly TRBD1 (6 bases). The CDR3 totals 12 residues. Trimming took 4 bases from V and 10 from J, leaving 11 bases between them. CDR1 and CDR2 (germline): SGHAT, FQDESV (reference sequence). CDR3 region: CASSSNTGEQFF. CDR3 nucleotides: TGTGCCAGCAGCTCCAACACAGGGGAGCAGTTCTTC.